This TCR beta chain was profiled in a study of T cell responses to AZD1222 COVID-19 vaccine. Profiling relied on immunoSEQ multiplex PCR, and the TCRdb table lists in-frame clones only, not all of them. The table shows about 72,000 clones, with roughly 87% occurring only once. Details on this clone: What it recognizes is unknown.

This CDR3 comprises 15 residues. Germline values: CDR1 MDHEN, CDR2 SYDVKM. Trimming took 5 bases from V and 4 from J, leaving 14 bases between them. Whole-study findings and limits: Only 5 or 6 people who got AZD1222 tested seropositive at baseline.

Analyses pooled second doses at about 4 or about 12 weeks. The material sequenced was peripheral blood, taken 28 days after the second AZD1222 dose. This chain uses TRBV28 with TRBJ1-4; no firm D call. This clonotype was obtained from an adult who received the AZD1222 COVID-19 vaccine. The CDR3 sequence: CASSLSQANNEKLFF. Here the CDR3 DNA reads TGTGCCAGCAGTCTAAGCCAGGCCAATAATGAAAAACTGTTTTTT.